The 17 T cell receptor beta chains presented below share a single source sample, sequenced in a study of T cell responses to AZD1222 COVID-19 vaccine. Sequencing was performed with immunoSEQ multiplex PCR; in TCRdb, only in-frame clones are kept and a portion is missing. The repertoire holds over 150,000 clones, with 90% as singletons. The source material was peripheral blood, sampled on day 0 of AZD1222 vaccination. The source is an adult in good health.

The CDR3, as DNA: TGTGCCACCAGTGATGGACAGGTCCCCGCCGGGGAGCTGTTTTTT. Amino acids: CATSDGQVPAGELFF. The chain has TRBV24-1 and TRBJ2-2; TRBD1 matches 7 bases. CDR3 length: 15 residues. The trim removed 3 bases at V and 6 bases at J, leaving 6 bases unmatched. CDR1 and CDR2 (germline): KGHDR, SFDVKD.

The chain combines TRBV7-9 with TRBJ1-2; 7 nucleotides align to TRBD1. Per the germline V gene, CDR1 is SEHNR and CDR2 is FQNEAQ (reference sequence). V lost 3 bases and J lost 0; bases outside the gene matches: 10. This CDR3 region has 17 residues. In DNA, the CDR3 is TGTGCCAGCAGCTTTAGAGTTCGACAGGGAGCTAACTATGGCTACACCTTC. It encodes CASSFRVRQGANYGYTF.

This chain joins TRBV28 and TRBJ2-3; no clear D. Germline assignment: CDR1 MDHEN and CDR2 SYDVKM. Deletions cut 4 bases from V and 2 bases from J, with 10 bases between. The CDR3 runs to 14 residues. For the CDR3, the DNA is TGTGCCAGCAGTTGGCGGCTTCCCACAGATACGCAGTATTTT. It codes for CASSWRLPTDTQYF.

The gene calls are TRBV5-1 and TRBJ1-2; D perhaps matches TRBD1 (6 bases). CDR3 length equals 15 residues. Trimming removed 0 bases from V and 5 bases from J, with 14 bases in between. Germline V gene data show CDR1 as SGHRS and CDR2 as YFSETQ. The CDR3 spells CASSLAQGWRYGYTF. The CDR3 DNA follows: TGCGCCAGCAGCTTGGCGCAGGGGTGGAGGTATGGCTACACCTTC.

CDR3 residues: CATSRVVGIGNQPQHF. CDR3 nucleotide sequence: TGTGCCACCAGCAGAGTGGTAGGGATCGGCAATCAGCCCCAGCATTTT. The chain links TRBV15 to TRBJ1-5; D unresolved. The germline V gene encodes CDR1 LNHNV and CDR2 YYDKDF (reference sequence). The CDR3 is 16 residues long. Trimming pared 1 base from V and 2 bases from J, leaving 12 bases between.

This chain joins TRBV27 and TRBJ1-1; the D is unclear. This CDR3 spans 14 amino acids. Germline V gene data show CDR1 as MNHEY and CDR2 as SMNVEV (reference sequence). V was cut by 5 bases and J by 0 bases, with 10 bases left in between. The CDR3 sequence: CASSVGGMNTEAFF. CDR3 DNA sequence: TGTGCCAGCAGTGTTGGCGGGATGAACACTGAAGCTTTCTTT.

The chain employs TRBV3-1 (or the pseudogene TRBV3-2) and TRBJ1-6, with no clear D. V was cut by 3 bases and J by 2 bases, with 11 bases left in between. The CDR3 is 16 amino acids. Germline CDR1 and CDR2: LGHDT and YNNKEL (reference sequence). This CDR3 reads CASSQGGRTYNSPLHF. CDR3 bases: TGTGCCAGCAGCCAGGGAGGGAGGACCTATAATTCACCCCTCCACTTT.

The chain is built from TRBV5-1 and TRBJ2-2; 9 bases align to TRBD1. The CDR3 is 16 amino acids. Germline CDR1 SGHRS, CDR2 YFSETQ. The V gene end was trimmed by 1 base and the J gene end by 6 bases; junction bases not matched to a gene: 7. The CDR3 here is CASSLRWTGDSGELFF. CDR3 bases: TGCGCCAGCAGCTTGAGGTGGACAGGGGACTCCGGGGAGCTGTTTTTT.

The chain has TRBV7-9 and TRBJ1-2; no definite D call. The length of the CDR3 is 13 residues. Trimming left V 1 base short and J 9 bases short, with 12 bases between. Germline CDR1 is SEHNR and CDR2 is FQNEAQ (reference sequence). CDR3 protein: CASSLGTVGRYTF. The CDR3 DNA reads TGTGCCAGCAGCTTAGGCACCGTAGGTCGCTACACCTTC. The full variable domain, in which reference TRBV7-9 and TRBJ1-2 provide the parts outside the CDR3, is DTGVSQNPRHKITKRGQNVTFRCDPISEHNRLYWYRQTLGQGPEFLTYFQNEAQLEKSRLLSDRFSAERPKGSFSTLEIQRTEQGDSAMYLCASSLGTVGRYTFGSGTRLTVV.

This chain joins TRBV7-9 and TRBJ1-5; a possible D gene is TRBD1 (6 bases). The CDR3 totals 16 residues. The V end lost 4 bases, the J end lost 5 bases, and 18 bases lay between the germline ends. CDR1 and CDR2 (germline): SEHNR, FQNEAQ (reference sequence). CDR3 in amino acids: CASSSATGPGDQPQHF. The CDR3 region has the DNA TGTGCCAGCAGCTCCGCGACAGGCCCGGGGGATCAGCCCCAGCATTTT.

This rearrangement joins TRBV7-3 to TRBJ2-3; 8 bases are a match to TRBD2. CDR1 SGHTA and CDR2 FQGTGA come from the germline V gene. This CDR3 has 15 residues. V trimming: 5 bases; J trimming: 4 bases; junction bases outside the gene matches: 8. CDR3 in amino acids: CASSPGGGRADTQYF. As DNA, the CDR3 is TGTGCCAGCAGCCCCGGGGGGGGGAGAGCAGATACGCAGTATTTT.

The V gene is TRBV6-5, the J gene TRBJ1-2; 10 bases are shared with TRBD1. This CDR3 has 15 residues. Trimming removed 7 bases from V and 5 bases from J; junction bases left unmatched: 10. Looked up from germline, CDR1 is MNHEY and CDR2 is SVGAGI. The CDR3 bases are TGTGCCAGCACCCCTTCCGGGACAGGGGATTATGGCTACACCTTC. This codes for CASTPSGTGDYGYTF.

V gene TRBV6-5 combines with J gene TRBJ1-1, with D possibly being TRBD1 (5 bases). CDR1 and CDR2 from the germline V gene are MNHEY and SVGAGI. V was cut by 4 bases and J by 1 base, with 16 bases left in between. The CDR3 runs to 16 residues. This CDR3 reads CASSSPLQDWNTEAFF. Written as DNA, the CDR3 is TGTGCCAGCAGTTCCCCCCTACAGGATTGGAACACTGAAGCTTTCTTT.

The chain combines TRBV7-2 with TRBJ2-2; the D gene is possibly TRBD2 (6 bases). Trimming pared 1 base from V and 3 bases from J, leaving 12 bases between. This CDR3 is 16 amino acids long. Germline V gene lookup returns CDR1 SGHTA and CDR2 FQGNSA. For the CDR3, the DNA is TGTGCCAGCAGCTTAGTTACGGGGGTTTACACCGGGGAGCTGTTTTTT. Translated: CASSLVTGVYTGELFF.

CDR3 nucleotide sequence: TGTGCCAGCACCCTAGGAGGGACCTTCTCTGGAAACACCATATATTTT. Protein: CASTLGGTFSGNTIYF. The V call is TRBV28, the J call TRBJ1-3; perhaps TRBD1 as D (5 bases). Trimming left V 7 bases short and J 0 bases short, with 16 bases between. Germline V gene sequence: CDR1 MDHEN, CDR2 SYDVKM. This CDR3 spans 16 amino acids.

This chain uses TRBV5-1 with TRBJ1-2; D is possibly TRBD1 (5 bases). The V gene's germline CDR1 is SGHRS and CDR2 YFSETQ. Trimming stripped 4 bases from V and 8 bases from J, with 15 bases between. The CDR3 covers 13 residues. As DNA, the CDR3 is TGCGCCAGCAGCCCCATGGGGGAGCGGGGCTACACCTTC. Its translation is CASSPMGERGYTF.

The CDR3 here is CASKSAGGNQPQHF. CDR3 in DNA: TGTGCCAGCAAGTCGGCGGGAGGCAATCAGCCCCAGCATTTT. The gene calls are TRBV27 and TRBJ1-5; no clear D. The ends were cut back, 7 bases at V and 2 bases at J, with 12 bases in the middle. The CDR3 extends over 14 amino acids. In germline, CDR1 is MNHEY, CDR2 SMNVEV (reference sequence).